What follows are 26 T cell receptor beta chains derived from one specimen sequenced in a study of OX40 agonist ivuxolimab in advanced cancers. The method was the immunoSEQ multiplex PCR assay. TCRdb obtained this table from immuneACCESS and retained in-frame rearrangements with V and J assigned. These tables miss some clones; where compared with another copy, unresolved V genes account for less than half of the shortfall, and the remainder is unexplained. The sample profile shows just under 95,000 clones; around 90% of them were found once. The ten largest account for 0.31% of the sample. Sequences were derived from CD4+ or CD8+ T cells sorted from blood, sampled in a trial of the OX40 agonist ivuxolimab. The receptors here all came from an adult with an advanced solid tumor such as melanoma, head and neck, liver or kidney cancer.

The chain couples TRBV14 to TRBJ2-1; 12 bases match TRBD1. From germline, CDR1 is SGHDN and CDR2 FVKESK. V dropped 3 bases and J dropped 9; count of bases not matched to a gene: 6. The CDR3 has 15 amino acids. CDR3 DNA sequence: TGTGCCAGCAGCCATTGGGACAGGGGGCTGACTGAGCAGTTCTTC. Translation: CASSHWDRGLTEQFF.

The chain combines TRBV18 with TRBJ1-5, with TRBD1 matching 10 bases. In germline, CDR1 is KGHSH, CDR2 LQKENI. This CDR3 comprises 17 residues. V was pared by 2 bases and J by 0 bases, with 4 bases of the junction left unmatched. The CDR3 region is CASSPGTGENSNQPQHF. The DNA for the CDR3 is TGTGCCAGCTCACCAGGGACAGGGGAGAATAGCAATCAGCCCCAGCATTTT.

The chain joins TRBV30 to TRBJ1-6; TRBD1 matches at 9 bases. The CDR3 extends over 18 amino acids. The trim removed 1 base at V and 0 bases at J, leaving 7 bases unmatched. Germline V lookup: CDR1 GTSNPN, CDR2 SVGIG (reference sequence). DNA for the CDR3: TGTGCCTGGAGTGACAGGGGGCGGACCAGCTCCTATAATTCACCCCTCCACTTT. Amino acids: CAWSDRGRTSSYNSPLHF.

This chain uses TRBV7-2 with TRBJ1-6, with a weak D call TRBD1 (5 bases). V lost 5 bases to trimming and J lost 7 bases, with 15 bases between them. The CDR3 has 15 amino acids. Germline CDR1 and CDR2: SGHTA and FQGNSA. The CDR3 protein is CASSTAGQTNSPLHF. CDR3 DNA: TGTGCCAGCAGCACGGCAGGGCAAACAAATTCACCCCTCCACTTT.

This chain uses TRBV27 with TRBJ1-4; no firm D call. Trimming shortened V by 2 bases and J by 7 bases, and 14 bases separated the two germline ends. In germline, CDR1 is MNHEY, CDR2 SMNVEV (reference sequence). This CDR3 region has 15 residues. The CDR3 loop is CASSLGVRPGEKLFF. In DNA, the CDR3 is TGTGCCAGCAGTTTAGGGGTCAGGCCGGGTGAAAAACTGTTTTTT. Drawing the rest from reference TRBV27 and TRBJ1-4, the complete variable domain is EAQVTQNPRYLITVTGKKLTVTCSQNMNHEYMSWYRQDPGLGLRQIYYSMNVEVTDKGDVPEGYKVSRKEKRNFPLILESPSPNQTSLYFCASSLGVRPGEKLFFGSGTQLSVL.

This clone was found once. The DNA of the CDR3 is TGTGCCAGCCACGGACGGCTAAGCTCCTACGAGCAGTACTTC. Translating it yields CASHGRLSSYEQYF. The chain is built from TRBV2 and TRBJ2-7; D gene ambiguous. Per the germline V gene, CDR1 is SNHLY and CDR2 is FYNNEI. The germline V and J ends were trimmed by 8 bases and 0 bases, with 14 bases remaining between them. The CDR3 length is 14 residues.

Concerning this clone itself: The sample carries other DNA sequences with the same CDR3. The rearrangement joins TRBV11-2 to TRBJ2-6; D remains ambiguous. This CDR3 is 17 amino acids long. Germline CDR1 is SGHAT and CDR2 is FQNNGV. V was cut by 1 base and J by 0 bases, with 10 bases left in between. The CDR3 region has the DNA TGTGCCAGCAGCTTAGGGGCTTCCAGCTCTGGGGCCAACGTCCTGACTTTC. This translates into CASSLGASSSGANVLTF.

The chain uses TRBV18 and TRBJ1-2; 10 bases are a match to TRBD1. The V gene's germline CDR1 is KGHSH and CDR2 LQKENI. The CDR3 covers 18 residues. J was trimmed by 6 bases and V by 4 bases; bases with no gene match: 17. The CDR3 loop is CASSRGVLDRGSRDGYTF. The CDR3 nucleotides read TGTGCCAGCTCACGAGGGGTGCTGGACAGGGGGAGTCGGGATGGCTACACCTTC.

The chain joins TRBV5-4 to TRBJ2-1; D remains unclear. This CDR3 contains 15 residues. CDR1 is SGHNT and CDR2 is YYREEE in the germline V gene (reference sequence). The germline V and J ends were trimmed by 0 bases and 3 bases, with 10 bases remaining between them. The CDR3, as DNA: TGTGCCAGCAGCTTGGGCGACTTAGGCTACAATGAGCAGTTCTTC. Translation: CASSLGDLGYNEQFF.

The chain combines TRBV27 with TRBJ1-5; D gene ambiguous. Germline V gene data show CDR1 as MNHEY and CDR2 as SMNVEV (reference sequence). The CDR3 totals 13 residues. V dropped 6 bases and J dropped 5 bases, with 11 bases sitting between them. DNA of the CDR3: TGTGCCAGCAGGACAACAGACCATCAGCCCCAGCATTTT. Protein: CASRTTDHQPQHF.

In DNA form, the CDR3 reads TGTGCCTGGAGTCCAGTAGCGGGGGGGCCCAACAATGAGCAGTTCTTC. Protein product: CAWSPVAGGPNNEQFF. The chain is built from TRBV30 and TRBJ2-1; 11 bases are a match to TRBD2. The CDR3 is made up of 16 amino acids. Germline assignment: CDR1 GTSNPN and CDR2 SVGIG (reference sequence). Trimming at V came to 2 bases and at J to 5 bases, leaving 8 bases not matched to a gene.

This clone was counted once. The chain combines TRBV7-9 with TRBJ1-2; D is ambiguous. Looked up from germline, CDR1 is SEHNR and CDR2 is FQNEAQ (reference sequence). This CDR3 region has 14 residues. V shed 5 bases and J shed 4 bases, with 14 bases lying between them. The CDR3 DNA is TGTGCCAGCAGCCCGAGGGAAGGCATCTATGGCTACACCTTC. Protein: CASSPREGIYGYTF.

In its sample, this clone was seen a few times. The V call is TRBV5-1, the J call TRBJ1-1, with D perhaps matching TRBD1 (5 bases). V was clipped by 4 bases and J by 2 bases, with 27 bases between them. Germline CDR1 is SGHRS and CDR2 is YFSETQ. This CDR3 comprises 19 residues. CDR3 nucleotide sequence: TGCGCCAGCAGCCTCCCGGCGAGGGCAGGGCCAGCTATTAACACTGAAGCTTTCTTT. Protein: CASSLPARAGPAINTEAFF.

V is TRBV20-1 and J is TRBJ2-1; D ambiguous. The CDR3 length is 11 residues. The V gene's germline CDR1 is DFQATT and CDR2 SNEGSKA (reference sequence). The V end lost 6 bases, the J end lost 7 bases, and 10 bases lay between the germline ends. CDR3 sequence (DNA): TGCAGTGCCCGTCTCTATAATGAGCAGTTCTTC. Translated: CSARLYNEQFF.

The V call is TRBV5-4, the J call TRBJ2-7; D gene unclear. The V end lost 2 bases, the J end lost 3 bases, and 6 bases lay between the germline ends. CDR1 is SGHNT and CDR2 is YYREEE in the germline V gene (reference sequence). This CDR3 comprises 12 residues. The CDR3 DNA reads TGTGCCAGCAGCTTCCCGGGCTACGAGCAGTACTTC. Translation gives CASSFPGYEQYF.

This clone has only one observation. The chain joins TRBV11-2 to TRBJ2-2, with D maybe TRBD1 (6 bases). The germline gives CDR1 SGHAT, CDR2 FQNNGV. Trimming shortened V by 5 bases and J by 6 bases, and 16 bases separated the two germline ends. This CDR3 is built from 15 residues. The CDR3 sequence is CASSHRVRQAGELFF. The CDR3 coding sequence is TGTGCCAGCAGCCACAGGGTACGGCAGGCCGGGGAGCTGTTTTTT.

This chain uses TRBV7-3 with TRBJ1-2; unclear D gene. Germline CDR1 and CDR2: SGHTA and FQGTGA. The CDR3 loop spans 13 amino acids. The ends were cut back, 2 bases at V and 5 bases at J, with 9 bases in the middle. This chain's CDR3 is CASSLGGEYGYTF. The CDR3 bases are TGTGCCAGCAGCTTAGGCGGCGAATATGGCTACACCTTC.

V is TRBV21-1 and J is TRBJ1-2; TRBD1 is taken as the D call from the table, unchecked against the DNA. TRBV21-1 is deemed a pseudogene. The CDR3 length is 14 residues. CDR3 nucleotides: TGTGCCAGCAGCAAAGAGGGCAGGGGTGAGGGCTACACCTTC. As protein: CASSKEGRGEGYTF.

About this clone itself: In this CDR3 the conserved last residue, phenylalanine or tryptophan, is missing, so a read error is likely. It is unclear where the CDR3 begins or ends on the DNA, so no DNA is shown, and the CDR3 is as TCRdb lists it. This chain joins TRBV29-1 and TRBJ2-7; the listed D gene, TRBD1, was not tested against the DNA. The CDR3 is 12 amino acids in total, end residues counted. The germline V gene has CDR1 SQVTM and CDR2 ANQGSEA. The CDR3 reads CSVAGEGHGTLL.

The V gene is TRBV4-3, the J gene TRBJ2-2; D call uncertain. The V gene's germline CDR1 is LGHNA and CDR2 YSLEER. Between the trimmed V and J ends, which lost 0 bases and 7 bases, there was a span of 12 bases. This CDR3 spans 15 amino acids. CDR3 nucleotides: TGCGCCAGCAGCCAAGAAGCTGGGGTTGTCGGGGAGCTGTTTTTT. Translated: CASSQEAGVVGELFF.

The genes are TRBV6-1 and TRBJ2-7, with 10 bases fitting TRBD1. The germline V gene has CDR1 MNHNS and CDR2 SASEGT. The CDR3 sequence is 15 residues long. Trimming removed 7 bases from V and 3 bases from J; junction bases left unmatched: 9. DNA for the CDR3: TGTGCCAGCACCGCACAGGGGACAGGGGTCTACGAGCAGTACTTC. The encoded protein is CASTAQGTGVYEQYF.

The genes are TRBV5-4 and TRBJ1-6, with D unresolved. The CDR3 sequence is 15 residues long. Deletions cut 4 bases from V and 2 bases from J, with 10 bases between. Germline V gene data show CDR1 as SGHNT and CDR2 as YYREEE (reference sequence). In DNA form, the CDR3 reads TGTGCCAGCAGCCCGACGGAAGCCTATAATTCACCCCTCCACTTT. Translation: CASSPTEAYNSPLHF. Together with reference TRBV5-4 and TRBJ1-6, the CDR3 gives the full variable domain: ETGVTQSPTHLIKTRGQQVTLRCSSQSGHNTVSWYQQALGQGPQFIFQYYREEENGRGNFPPRFSGLQFPNYSSELNVNALELDDSALYLCASSPTEAYNSPLHFGNGTRLTVT.

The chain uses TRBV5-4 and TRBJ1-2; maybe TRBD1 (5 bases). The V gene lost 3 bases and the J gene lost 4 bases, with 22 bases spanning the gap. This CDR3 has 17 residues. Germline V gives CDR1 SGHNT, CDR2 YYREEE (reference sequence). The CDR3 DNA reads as TGTGCCAGCAGCTCCCCTGACAGATTTCACTCAATCTATGGCTACACCTTC. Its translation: CASSSPDRFHSIYGYTF.

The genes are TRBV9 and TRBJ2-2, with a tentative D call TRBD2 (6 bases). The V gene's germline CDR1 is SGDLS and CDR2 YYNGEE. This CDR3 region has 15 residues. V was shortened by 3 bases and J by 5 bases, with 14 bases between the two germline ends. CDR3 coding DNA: TGTGCCAGCAGCGCGCGGGGATCCGTGACCGGGGAGCTGTTTTTT. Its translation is CASSARGSVTGELFF.

This CDR3 is CASSLGSGDTGEQYF. CDR3 sequence (DNA): TGTGCCAGCAGCTTAGGTTCAGGGGATACTGGGGAGCAGTACTTC. V gene TRBV11-3 combines with J gene TRBJ2-7; D is perhaps TRBD1 (6 bases). The CDR3 covers 15 residues. V lost 1 base and J 7 bases, leaving 17 bases between the germline ends. The germline V gene has CDR1 SGHNT and CDR2 YENEEA.

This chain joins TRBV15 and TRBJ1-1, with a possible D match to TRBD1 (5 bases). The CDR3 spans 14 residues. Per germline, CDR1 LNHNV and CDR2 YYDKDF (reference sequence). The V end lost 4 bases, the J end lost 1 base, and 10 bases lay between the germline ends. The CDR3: CATSMTVTNTEAFF. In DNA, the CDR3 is TGTGCCACCAGCATGACAGTTACGAACACTGAAGCTTTCTTT.